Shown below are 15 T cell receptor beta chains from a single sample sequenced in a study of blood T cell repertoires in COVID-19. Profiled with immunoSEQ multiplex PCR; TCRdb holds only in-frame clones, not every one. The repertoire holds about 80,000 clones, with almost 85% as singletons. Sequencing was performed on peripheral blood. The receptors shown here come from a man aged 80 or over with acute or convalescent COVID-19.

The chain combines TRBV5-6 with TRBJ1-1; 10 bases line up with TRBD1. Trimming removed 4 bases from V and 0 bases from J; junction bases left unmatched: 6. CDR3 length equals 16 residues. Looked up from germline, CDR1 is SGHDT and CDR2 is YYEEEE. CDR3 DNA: TGTGCCAGCAGCAAACGGGACAGGGGATTGAACACTGAAGCTTTCTTT. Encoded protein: CASSKRDRGLNTEAFF.

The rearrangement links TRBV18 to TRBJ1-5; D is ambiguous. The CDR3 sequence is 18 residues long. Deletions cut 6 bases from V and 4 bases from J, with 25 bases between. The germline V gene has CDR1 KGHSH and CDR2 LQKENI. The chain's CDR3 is CASSITSLSIGENQPQHF. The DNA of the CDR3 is TGTGCCAGCTCGATTACTTCTTTGTCGATTGGGGAGAATCAGCCCCAGCATTTT.

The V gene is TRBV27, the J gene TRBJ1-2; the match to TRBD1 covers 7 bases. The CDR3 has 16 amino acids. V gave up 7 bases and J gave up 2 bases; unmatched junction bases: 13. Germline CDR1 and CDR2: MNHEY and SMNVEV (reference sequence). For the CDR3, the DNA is TGTGCCAGCAAAATCAACCGACAGGGTCCAAACTATGGCTACACCTTC. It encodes CASKINRQGPNYGYTF.

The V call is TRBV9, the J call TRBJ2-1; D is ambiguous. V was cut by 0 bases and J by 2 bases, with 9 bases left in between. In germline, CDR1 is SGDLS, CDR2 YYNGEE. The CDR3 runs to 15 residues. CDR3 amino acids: CASSVGIDTYNEQFF. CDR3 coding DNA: TGTGCCAGCAGCGTAGGGATCGACACCTACAATGAGCAGTTCTTC.

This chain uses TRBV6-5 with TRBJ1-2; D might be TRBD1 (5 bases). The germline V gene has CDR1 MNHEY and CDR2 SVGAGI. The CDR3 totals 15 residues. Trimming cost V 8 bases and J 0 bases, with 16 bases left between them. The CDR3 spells CASLRQFQANYGYTF. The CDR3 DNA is TGTGCCAGCCTCCGACAGTTTCAAGCTAACTATGGCTACACCTTC.

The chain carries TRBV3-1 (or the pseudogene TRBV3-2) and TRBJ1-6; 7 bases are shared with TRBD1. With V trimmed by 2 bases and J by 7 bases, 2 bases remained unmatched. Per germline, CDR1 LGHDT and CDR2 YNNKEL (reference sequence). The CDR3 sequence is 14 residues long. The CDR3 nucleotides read TGTGCCAGCAGCCAACTGACAGGGAATTCACCCCTCCACTTT. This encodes CASSQLTGNSPLHF.

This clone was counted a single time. The CDR3 nucleotides are TGTGCCAGCAGTTATGTCGGCGGGGGGCTACAAGAGACCCAGTACTTC. Residues: CASSYVGGGLQETQYF. This sequence joins TRBV6-2 or TRBV6-3 and TRBJ2-5; TRBD2 agrees at 8 bases. The germline gives CDR1 MNHEY, CDR2 SVGEGT. CDR3 length: 16 amino acids. V shed 3 bases and J 2 bases; nucleotides not matched to a gene: 8.

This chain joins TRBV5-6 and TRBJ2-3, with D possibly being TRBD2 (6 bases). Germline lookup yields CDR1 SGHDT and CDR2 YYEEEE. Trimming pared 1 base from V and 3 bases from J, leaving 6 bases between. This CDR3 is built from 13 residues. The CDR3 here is CASSLRGTDTQYF. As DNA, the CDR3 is TGTGCCAGCAGCTTGCGGGGGACAGATACGCAGTATTTT.

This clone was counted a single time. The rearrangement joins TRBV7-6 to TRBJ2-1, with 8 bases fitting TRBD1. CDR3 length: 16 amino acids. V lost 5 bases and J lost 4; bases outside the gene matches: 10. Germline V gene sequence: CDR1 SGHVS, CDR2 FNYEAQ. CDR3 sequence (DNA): TGTGCCAGCAGCGAATGGGGCAGGGGGCGATACAATGAGCAGTTCTTC. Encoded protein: CASSEWGRGRYNEQFF.

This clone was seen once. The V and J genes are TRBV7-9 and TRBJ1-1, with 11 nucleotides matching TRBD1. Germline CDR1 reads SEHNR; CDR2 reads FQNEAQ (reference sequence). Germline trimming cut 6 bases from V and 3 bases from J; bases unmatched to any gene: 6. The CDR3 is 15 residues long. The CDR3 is CASRPRGQGDTEAFF. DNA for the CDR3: TGTGCCAGCAGACCCAGGGGACAGGGGGACACTGAAGCTTTCTTT. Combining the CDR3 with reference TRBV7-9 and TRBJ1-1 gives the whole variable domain DTGVSQNPRHKITKRGQNVTFRCDPISEHNRLYWYRQTLGQGPEFLTYFQNEAQLEKSRLLSDRFSAERPKGSFSTLEIQRTEQGDSAMYLCASRPRGQGDTEAFFGQGTRLTVV.

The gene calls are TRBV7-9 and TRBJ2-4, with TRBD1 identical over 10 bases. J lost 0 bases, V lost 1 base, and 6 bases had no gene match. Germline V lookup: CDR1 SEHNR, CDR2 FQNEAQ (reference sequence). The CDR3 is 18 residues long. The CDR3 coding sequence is TGTGCCAGCAGCTTAGGATGGGGACAGGGGCTAGCCAAAAACATTCAGTACTTC. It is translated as CASSLGWGQGLAKNIQYF.

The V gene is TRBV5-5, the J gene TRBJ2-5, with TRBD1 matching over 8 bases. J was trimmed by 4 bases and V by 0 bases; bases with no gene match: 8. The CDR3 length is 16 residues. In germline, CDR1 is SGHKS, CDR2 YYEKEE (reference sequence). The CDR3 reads CASSLALSGGLETQYF. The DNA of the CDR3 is TGTGCCAGCAGCTTGGCGCTTTCAGGGGGCCTAGAGACCCAGTACTTC.

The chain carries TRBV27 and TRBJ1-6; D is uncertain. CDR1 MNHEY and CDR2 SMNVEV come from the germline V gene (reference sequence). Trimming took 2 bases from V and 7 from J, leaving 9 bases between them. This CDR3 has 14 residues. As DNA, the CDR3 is TGTGCCAGCAGTTTAGGGGAGCCCAATTCACCCCTCCACTTT. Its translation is CASSLGEPNSPLHF.

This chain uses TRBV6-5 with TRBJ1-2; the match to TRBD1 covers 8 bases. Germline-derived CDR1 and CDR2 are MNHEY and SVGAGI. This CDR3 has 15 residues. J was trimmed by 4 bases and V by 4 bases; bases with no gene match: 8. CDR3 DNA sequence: TGTGCCAGCAGTTGGGACAGGCAAGGAACCTATGGCTACACCTTC. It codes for CASSWDRQGTYGYTF.

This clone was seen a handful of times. In DNA, the CDR3 is TGTGCCAGCTCACCAGGGGGCGCGTATCAGCCCCAGCATTTT. Protein product: CASSPGGAYQPQHF. The rearrangement links TRBV18 to TRBJ1-5; a weak D match, TRBD1 (6 bases). The V gene lost 2 bases and the J gene lost 5 bases, with 10 bases spanning the gap. CDR3 length: 14 residues. Germline V CDR1 and CDR2: KGHSH, LQKENI.